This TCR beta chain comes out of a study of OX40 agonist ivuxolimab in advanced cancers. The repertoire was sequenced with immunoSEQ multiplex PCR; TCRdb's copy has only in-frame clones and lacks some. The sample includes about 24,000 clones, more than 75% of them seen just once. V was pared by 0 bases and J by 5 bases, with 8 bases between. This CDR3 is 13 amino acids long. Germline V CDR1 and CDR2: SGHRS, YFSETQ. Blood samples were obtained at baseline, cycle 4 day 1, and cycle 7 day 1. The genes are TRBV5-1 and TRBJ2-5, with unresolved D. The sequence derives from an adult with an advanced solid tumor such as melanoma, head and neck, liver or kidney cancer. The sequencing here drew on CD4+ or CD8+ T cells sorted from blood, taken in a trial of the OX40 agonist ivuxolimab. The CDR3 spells CASSLVPRETQYF. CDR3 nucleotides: TGCGCCAGCAGCTTGGTACCGCGGGAGACCCAGTACTTC.